The 8 T cell receptor beta chains below were found in one sample sequenced in a study of beta chain features in type 1 diabetes. Points from the study as a whole: Among patients with Type 1 diabetes, TCRB CDR3s were moderately but significantly shorter in every one of the four CD4+ subsets.

For these receptors, no antigen is known. Expressed TCRB transcripts got sequenced, as all isolated RNA was reverse transcribed. Produced via immunoSEQ multiplex PCR; TCRdb's table is partial and in-frame only. Here the sample spans fewer than 350,000 clones, 15% being singletons. Specimen: naive CD4+ T cells from blood. The receptors come from a man younger than 35 with type 1 diabetes.

This clone has a handful of counts. The chain uses TRBV5-4 and TRBJ2-5, with 10 bases aligning to TRBD2. Germline CDR1 is SGHNT and CDR2 is YYREEE (reference sequence). The trim removed 1 base at V and 5 bases at J, leaving 5 bases unmatched. The CDR3 runs 15 residues. The CDR3 sequence: CASSLLAGVSETQYF. CDR3 in DNA: TGTGCCAGCAGCTTGCTAGCGGGGGTTTCGGAGACCCAGTACTTC. Full variable domain (missing parts from reference TRBV5-4 and TRBJ2-5): ETGVTQSPTHLIKTRGQQVTLRCSSQSGHNTVSWYQQALGQGPQFIFQYYREEENGRGNFPPRFSGLQFPNYSSELNVNALELDDSALYLCASSLLAGVSETQYFGPGTRLLVL.

V usage is TRBV5-6 and J usage is TRBJ1-6; possibly TRBD1 for D (6 bases). The CDR3 spans 16 residues. V lost 6 bases and J lost 7, with 20 bases in between. Germline V gene lookup returns CDR1 SGHDT and CDR2 YYEEEE. CDR3 residues: CASTDQGRGLNSPLHF. In DNA, the CDR3 is TGTGCCAGCACCGACCAGGGGCGGGGGTTGAATTCACCCCTCCACTTT. The variable domain in full, with the rest retrieved from reference TRBV5-6 and TRBJ1-6, is DAGVTQSPTHLIKTRGQQVTLRCSPKSGHDTVSWYQQALGQGPQFIFQYYEEEERQRGNFPDRFSGHQFPNYSSELNVNALLLGDSALYLCASTDQGRGLNSPLHFGNGTRLTVT.

The sample holds a few counts of this clone. The genes are TRBV7-2 and TRBJ2-7, with unresolved D. The germline gives CDR1 SGHTA, CDR2 FQGNSA. CDR3 length equals 12 residues. Trimming stripped 0 bases from V and 4 bases from J, with 4 bases between. This CDR3 reads CASSLARYEQYF. The CDR3 region has the DNA TGTGCCAGCAGCTTAGCCAGATACGAGCAGTACTTC.

V is TRBV28 and J is TRBJ1-5; 8 nucleotides align to TRBD1. V was pared by 10 bases and J by 3 bases, with 5 bases of the junction left unmatched. Looked up from germline, CDR1 is MDHEN and CDR2 is SYDVKM. The CDR3 totals 13 residues. The CDR3 DNA follows: TGTGCCACCAGGACAGGGAACAATCAGCCCCAGCATTTT. This codes for CATRTGNNQPQHF.

The V and J genes are TRBV5-1 and TRBJ2-2; 12 bases fit TRBD2. Germline trimming cut 4 bases from V and 5 bases from J; bases unmatched to any gene: 6. CDR3 length: 16 amino acids. In germline, CDR1 is SGHRS, CDR2 YFSETQ. CDR3 DNA: TGCGCCAGCAGCGCCCGACTAGCGGGGGATACCGGGGAGCTGTTTTTT. This codes for CASSARLAGDTGELFF.

The gene calls are TRBV19 and TRBJ2-6; D is perhaps TRBD1 (6 bases). The CDR3 is 14 amino acids. Germline CDR1 and CDR2: LNHDA and SQIVND (reference sequence). Deletions cut 6 bases from V and 1 base from J, with 7 bases between. CDR3 sequence reads: CASSQGSGANVLTF. The DNA of the CDR3 is TGTGCCAGTAGCCAGGGGTCTGGGGCCAACGTCCTGACTTTC.

Only one count was recorded for this clone. The chain carries TRBV21-1 and TRBJ2-7; TRBD2 reflects the table's D call only, with no check against the DNA. TRBV21-1 is deemed a pseudogene. The CDR3 contains 19 residues. CDR3 protein: CASSRCPGAGGSTLYEQYF. Here the CDR3 DNA reads TGTGCCAGCAGCAGGTGCCCGGGCGCTGGCGGGAGCACGCTCTACGAGCAGTACTTC.

This clone showed up just a few times. The chain recombines TRBV5-1 with TRBJ1-1; TRBD1 agrees at 8 bases. After removal of 4 bases from V and 6 bases from J, the junction contained 8 bases not matched to a gene. The CDR3 is 14 residues long. Germline V gives CDR1 SGHRS, CDR2 YFSETQ. The chain's CDR3 is CASSDSSGGAEAFF. The CDR3 region has the DNA TGCGCCAGCAGCGACTCCTCAGGGGGCGCTGAAGCTTTCTTT.